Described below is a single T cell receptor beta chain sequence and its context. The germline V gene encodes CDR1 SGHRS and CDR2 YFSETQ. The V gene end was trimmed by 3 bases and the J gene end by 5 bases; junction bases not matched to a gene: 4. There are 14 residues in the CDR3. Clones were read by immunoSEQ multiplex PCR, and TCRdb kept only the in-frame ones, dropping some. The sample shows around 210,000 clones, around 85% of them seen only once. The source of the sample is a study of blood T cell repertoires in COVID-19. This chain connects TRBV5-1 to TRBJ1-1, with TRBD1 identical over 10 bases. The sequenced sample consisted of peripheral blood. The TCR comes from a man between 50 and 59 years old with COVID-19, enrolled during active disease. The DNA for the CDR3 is TGCGCCAGCAGCTGGGGACAGGGGCGGACTGAAGCTTTCTTT. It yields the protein CASSWGQGRTEAFF.